This T cell receptor (beta chain) was recovered during a study of cytomegalovirus exposure and HLA in healthy donors. Trimming took off 3 bases at V and 3 bases at J, with 12 bases between the two ends. The CDR3 covers 15 residues. Germline values: CDR1 LNHNV, CDR2 YYDKDF (reference sequence). 13 Jbeta primers and 60 Vbeta primers were used for the PCR. Some clones are missing from TCRdb's copy, which holds only in-frame ones; the method was immunoSEQ multiplex PCR. The table shows 100,000 to 150,000 clones, with 75% to 85% occurring only once. Material: PBMCs. This chain joins TRBV15 and TRBJ2-1; the D gene is possibly TRBD1 (5 bases). This receptor was identified in a man in his fifties or sixties in good health and CMV-seronegative. This chain's CDR3 is CATSRGGQGYNEQFF. The CDR3, as DNA: TGTGCCACCAGCAGGGGCGGTCAGGGCTACAATGAGCAGTTCTTC.